This paragraph reports one T cell receptor (beta chain). Its specificity is not known. This specimen comes from a study of shared clonotypes between healthy human individuals. Findings and caveats of the study: Non-shared clonotypes displayed generation probabilities falling below those of clonotypes present in all four donors. Blood was the sole source, and tissue repertoires probably differ.

Deep-level assay runs were performed. TCRdb keeps only in-frame clones here, not all; method: immunoSEQ multiplex PCR. The sample lists 740,000 or so clones; around four fifths were seen once. Germline CDR1 and CDR2: LNHDA and SQIVND (reference sequence). The CDR3 loop spans 16 amino acids. V dropped 3 bases and J dropped 6 bases, with 20 bases sitting between them. The chain is built from TRBV19 and TRBJ1-2; possibly TRBD1 for D (5 bases). The sequence was obtained from a woman in her thirties in good health. Sequenced material: memory CD4+ T cells sorted from blood. Documented subset: CD45RA-negative fraction. For the CDR3, the DNA is TGTGCCAGTAGTATCGTAGTAGGTTCCAGGACACATGGCTACACCTTC. Translating gives CASSIVVGSRTHGYTF.